These 20 T cell receptor beta chains share one sample of origin, sequenced in a study of T cell responses to AZD1222 COVID-19 vaccine. Profiled with immunoSEQ multiplex PCR; TCRdb holds only in-frame clones, not every one. The sample shows about 79,000 clones, more than 70% of them seen only once. This material consisted of peripheral blood, taken on day 0 of AZD1222 vaccination. These receptors were collected from an adult in good health.

A remark on this clone: Other nucleotide sequences in the sample specify the same CDR3. The V and J genes are TRBV3-1 (or the pseudogene TRBV3-2) and TRBJ2-1; 9 bases agree with TRBD2. This CDR3 region has 15 residues. The germline V gene encodes CDR1 LGHDT and CDR2 YNNKEL (reference sequence). V lost 1 base and J lost 4; bases outside the gene matches: 2. CDR3 protein: CASSQGLAGYNEQFF. The CDR3 DNA follows: TGTGCCAGCAGCCAAGGTCTAGCGGGGTACAATGAGCAGTTCTTC.

This chain uses TRBV11-2 with TRBJ2-7; 9 positions match TRBD2. V gave up 4 bases and J gave up 0 bases; unmatched junction bases: 4. This CDR3 region has 15 residues. The germline V gene has CDR1 SGHAT and CDR2 FQNNGV. The CDR3 bases are TGTGCCAGCAGCTCCGGACTAGCGAGCTCCTACGAGCAGTACTTC. Translating gives CASSSGLASSYEQYF. Complete variable domain (other parts from reference TRBV11-2 and TRBJ2-7): EAGVAQSPRYKIIEKRQSVAFWCNPISGHATLYWYQQILGQGPKLLIQFQNNGVVDDSQLPKDRFSAERLKGVDSTLKIQPAKLEDSAVYLCASSSGLASSYEQYFGPGTRLTVT.

The chain couples TRBV6-5 to TRBJ1-2; 9 bases match TRBD1. This CDR3 spans 14 amino acids. V lost 6 bases, J lost 7 bases, and 9 bases stayed unmatched. Per the germline V gene, CDR1 is MNHEY and CDR2 is SVGAGI. The CDR3, as DNA: TGTGCCAGCAGGAACAGGGGGCGCCTGGGTGGCTACACCTTC. It translates to CASRNRGRLGGYTF.

The rearrangement joins TRBV14 to TRBJ2-7, with TRBD1 matching over 10 bases. V was pared by 4 bases and J by 2 bases, with 8 bases of the junction left unmatched. Germline CDR1 and CDR2: SGHDN and FVKESK. The CDR3 is 16 residues long. The CDR3 DNA reads TGTGCCAGCAGCCCCACCCCGGGGACAGGGGCCTACGAGCAGTACTTC. Its translation: CASSPTPGTGAYEQYF.

The chain is built from TRBV7-8 and TRBJ1-5; 9 bases align to TRBD1. The CDR3 contains 15 residues. Germline lookup yields CDR1 SGHVS and CDR2 FQNEAQ. The trim removed 1 base at V and 6 bases at J, leaving 4 bases unmatched. DNA for the CDR3: TGTGCCAGCAGCTTAGGGACAGGGGTTGGTCAGCCCCAGCATTTT. Amino acids: CASSLGTGVGQPQHF. Supplemented by reference TRBV7-8 and TRBJ1-5, the full variable domain reads GAGVSQSPRYKVAKRGQDVALRCDPISGHVSLFWYQQALGQGPEFLTYFQNEAQLDKSGLPSDRFFAERPEGSVSTLKIQRTQQEDSAVYLCASSLGTGVGQPQHFGDGTRLSIL.

There are a few counts of this clone. The chain combines TRBV15 with TRBJ2-1; the D is unclear. Germline-derived CDR1 and CDR2 are LNHNV and YYDKDF (reference sequence). This CDR3 has 18 residues. The V gene lost 0 bases and the J gene lost 9 bases, with 24 bases spanning the gap. CDR3 nucleotide sequence: TGTGCCACCAGCAGAGATGGCGTATTGGTTGCGGTACGCAGTGAGCAGTTCTTC. Translated: CATSRDGVLVAVRSEQFF. Based on the CDR3 plus reference TRBV15 and TRBJ2-1, the full variable domain is DAMVIQNPRYQVTQFGKPVTLSCSQTLNHNVMYWYQQKSSQAPKLLFHYYDKDFNNEADTPDNFQSRRPNTSFCFLDIRSPGLGDTAMYLCATSRDGVLVAVRSEQFFGPGTRLTVL.

The chain uses TRBV19 and TRBJ1-5; 9 bases are a match to TRBD1. The germline CDR1 and CDR2 sequences are LNHDA and SQIVND (reference sequence). The CDR3 has 15 amino acids. V was clipped by 6 bases and J by 0 bases; unmatched bases: 3. The CDR3 spells CASSWTGDSNQPQHF. The CDR3 DNA reads TGTGCCAGTAGCTGGACAGGGGATAGCAATCAGCCCCAGCATTTT.

CDR3 bases: TGCGCCAGCAGCCTCGACGTTACTGCTACTGGCGGCAATGAGCAGTTCTTC. Translated: CASSLDVTATGGNEQFF. V is TRBV4-1 and J is TRBJ2-1; no reliable D call. V lost 4 bases, J lost 6 bases, and 22 bases lay in between. CDR1 is MGHRA, CDR2 YSYEKL, per germline. The CDR3 extends over 17 amino acids.

The chain links TRBV7-9 to TRBJ1-2, with TRBD1 matching over 9 bases. V gave up 5 bases and J gave up 4 bases; unmatched junction bases: 8. The CDR3 length is 15 residues. Germline CDR1 is SEHNR and CDR2 is FQNEAQ (reference sequence). Here the CDR3 DNA reads TGTGCCAGCAGCACGGGGACAGGGAATTCCTATGGCTACACCTTC. Translating it yields CASSTGTGNSYGYTF.

The chain uses TRBV19 and TRBJ1-1, with TRBD1 matching 8 bases. V dropped 4 bases and J dropped 5; count of bases not matched to a gene: 6. Germline CDR1 LNHDA, CDR2 SQIVND (reference sequence). This CDR3 spans 14 amino acids. The CDR3 is CASSRTGMVTEAFF. DNA for the CDR3: TGTGCCAGTAGTAGGACAGGGATGGTGACTGAAGCTTTCTTT.

This chain links TRBV11-2 with TRBJ2-1; 9 bases fit TRBD1. Germline V gene lookup returns CDR1 SGHAT and CDR2 FQNNGV. V was pared by 6 bases and J by 9 bases, with 12 bases of the junction left unmatched. This CDR3 is built from 15 residues. The CDR3 DNA follows: TGTGCCAGCAGACTTAGCTACAGGGGGCAGGGTGAGCAGTTCTTC. It is translated as CASRLSYRGQGEQFF.

The V and J genes are TRBV15 and TRBJ2-5; D unclear. Germline V gene data show CDR1 as LNHNV and CDR2 as YYDKDF (reference sequence). Between the trimmed V and J ends, which lost 0 bases and 8 bases, there was a span of 7 bases. There are 12 residues in the CDR3. The CDR3 sequence is CATSRDSYTQYF. In DNA, the CDR3 is TGTGCCACCAGCAGAGATAGTTATACCCAGTACTTC.

V gene TRBV5-1 combines with J gene TRBJ2-3; D ambiguous. CDR1 and CDR2 (germline): SGHRS, YFSETQ. The CDR3 runs 13 residues. With 7 bases removed from V and 1 base from J, the gap between germline ends came to 10 bases. As DNA, the CDR3 is TGCGCCAGCTCCGATGGGGGCACAGATACGCAGTATTTT. Its translation: CASSDGGTDTQYF.

The chain is built from TRBV5-1 and TRBJ2-5, with 10 bases identical to TRBD1. This CDR3 comprises 15 residues. With 4 bases clipped from V and 2 bases from J, the junction kept 5 bases outside the gene matches. The germline V gene encodes CDR1 SGHRS and CDR2 YFSETQ. The CDR3 nucleotides read TGCGCCAGCAGCCGTGGGACAGGGGCGCAAGAGACCCAGTACTTC. Translating gives CASSRGTGAQETQYF.

This chain joins TRBV5-1 and TRBJ2-5, with 9 bases that match TRBD2. Trimming took 2 bases from V and 1 from J; bases not matched to a gene: 3. CDR3 length equals 15 residues. Germline V gene lookup returns CDR1 SGHRS and CDR2 YFSETQ. CDR3 in amino acids: CASSFSGGTQETQYF. The DNA of the CDR3 is TGCGCCAGCAGCTTTAGCGGGGGCACCCAAGAGACCCAGTACTTC.

The chain uses TRBV5-5 and TRBJ1-1; D might be TRBD1 (5 bases). The germline V gene has CDR1 SGHKS and CDR2 YYEKEE (reference sequence). V was pared by 6 bases and J by 1 base, with 10 bases between. The CDR3 is made up of 13 amino acids. The DNA for the CDR3 is TGTGCCAGCACCGCCGGGGGGAACACTGAAGCTTTCTTT. The encoded protein is CASTAGGNTEAFF. Variable domain in full (rest from reference TRBV5-5 and TRBJ1-1): DAGVTQSPTHLIKTRGQQVTLRCSPISGHKSVSWYQQVLGQGPQFIFQYYEKEERGRGNFPDRFSARQFPNYSSELNVNALLLGDSALYLCASTAGGNTEAFFGQGTRLTVV.

This chain joins TRBV6-6 and TRBJ2-1; TRBD2 matches 12 bases. V was clipped by 5 bases and J by 3 bases; unmatched bases: 8. This CDR3 is built from 17 residues. Germline values: CDR1 MNHNY, CDR2 SVGAGI (reference sequence). Written as DNA, the CDR3 is TGTGCCAGCAGTCCGACTAGCGGGAGTTCAAGCTACAATGAGCAGTTCTTC. Protein: CASSPTSGSSSYNEQFF.

This clone was found once. The chain recombines TRBV28 with TRBJ1-5; a weak D match, TRBD1 (6 bases). Germline CDR1 MDHEN, CDR2 SYDVKM. V was clipped by 3 bases and J by 6 bases, with 12 bases between them. This CDR3 is 14 amino acids long. CDR3 amino acids: CASSFGGGGQPQHF. The CDR3 DNA reads TGTGCCAGCAGTTTTGGAGGGGGGGGTCAGCCCCAGCATTTT.

This clone was recorded once. The chain combines TRBV19 with TRBJ1-2; D is unclear. The CDR3 runs to 14 residues. V was clipped by 5 bases and J by 8 bases, with 18 bases between them. Germline values: CDR1 LNHDA, CDR2 SQIVND (reference sequence). The CDR3 region is CASSSPGVTSGYTF. As DNA, the CDR3 is TGTGCCAGTAGTTCCCCCGGGGTTACTTCGGGCTACACCTTC.

The V call is TRBV2, the J call TRBJ1-1; 7 nucleotides line up with TRBD1. This CDR3 region has 14 residues. The germline gives CDR1 SNHLY, CDR2 FYNNEI. With 0 bases clipped from V and 4 bases from J, the junction kept 2 bases outside the gene matches. The DNA of the CDR3 is TGTGCCAGCAGTGAAGCAGGGACAGTCACTGAAGCTTTCTTT. Its protein product is CASSEAGTVTEAFF.